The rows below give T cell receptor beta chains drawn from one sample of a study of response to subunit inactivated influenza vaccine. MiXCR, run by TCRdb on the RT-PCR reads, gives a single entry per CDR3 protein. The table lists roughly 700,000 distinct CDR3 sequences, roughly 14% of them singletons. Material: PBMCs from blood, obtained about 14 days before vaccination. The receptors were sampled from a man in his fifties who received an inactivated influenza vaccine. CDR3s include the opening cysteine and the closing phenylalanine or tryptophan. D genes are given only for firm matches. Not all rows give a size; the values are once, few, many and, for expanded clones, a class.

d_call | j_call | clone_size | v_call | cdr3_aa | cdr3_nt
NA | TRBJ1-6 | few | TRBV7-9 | CASSLEGDNSPLHF | TGTGCCAGCAGCTTAGAAGGGGATAATTCACCCCTCCACTTT
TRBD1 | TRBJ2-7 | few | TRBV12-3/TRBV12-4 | CASSGPGQKAYEQYF | TGTGCCAGCAGTGGTCCGGGACAGAAAGCCTACGAGCAGTACTTC
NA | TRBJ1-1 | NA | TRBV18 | CASSPTDGQITEAFF | TGTGCCAGCTCACCCACGGACGGGCAAATCACTGAAGCTTTCTTT
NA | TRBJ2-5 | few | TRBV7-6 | CASSRGWETQYF | TGTGCCAGCAGCCGGGGGTGGGAGACCCAGTACTTC
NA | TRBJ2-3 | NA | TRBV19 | CASSIDALRAGGTQYF | TGTGCCAGTAGTATCGACGCCTTGAGGGCGGGTGGTACGCAGTATTTT
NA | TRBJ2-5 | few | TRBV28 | CASRVTGRETQYF | TGTGCCAGCAGGGTAACAGGGAGAGAGACCCAGTACTTC
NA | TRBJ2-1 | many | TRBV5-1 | CASSWRAEQFF | TGCGCCAGCAGCTGGCGGGCTGAGCAGTTCTTC
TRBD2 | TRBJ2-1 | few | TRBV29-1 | CSVDGGLAGVNPKIPYNEQFF | TGCAGCGTTGACGGGGGACTAGCGGGAGTAAATCCCAAAATCCCTTACAATGAGCAGTTCTTC
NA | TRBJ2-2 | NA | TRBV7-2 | CASRRFRGQAQGELFF | TGTGCCAGCAGAAGATTCAGGGGCCAAGCCCAAGGGGAGCTGTTTTTT
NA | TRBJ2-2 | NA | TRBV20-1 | CSATRTRTTNTGELFF | TGCAGTGCTACGCGGACACGTACAACGAACACCGGGGAGCTGTTTTTT
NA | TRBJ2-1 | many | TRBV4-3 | CASSQDPRRVRYNEQFF | TGCGCCAGCAGCCAAGATCCTCGAAGGGTGAGATACAATGAGCAGTTCTTC
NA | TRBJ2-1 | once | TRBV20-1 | CSARGGLESSYNEQFF | TGCAGTGCTAGAGGCGGGCTGGAGAGCTCCTACAATGAGCAGTTCTTC
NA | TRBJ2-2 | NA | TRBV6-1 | CASRNLGRLSNAGELFF | TGTGCCAGCAGAAACCTGGGACGGCTATCCAACGCCGGGGAGCTGTTTTTT